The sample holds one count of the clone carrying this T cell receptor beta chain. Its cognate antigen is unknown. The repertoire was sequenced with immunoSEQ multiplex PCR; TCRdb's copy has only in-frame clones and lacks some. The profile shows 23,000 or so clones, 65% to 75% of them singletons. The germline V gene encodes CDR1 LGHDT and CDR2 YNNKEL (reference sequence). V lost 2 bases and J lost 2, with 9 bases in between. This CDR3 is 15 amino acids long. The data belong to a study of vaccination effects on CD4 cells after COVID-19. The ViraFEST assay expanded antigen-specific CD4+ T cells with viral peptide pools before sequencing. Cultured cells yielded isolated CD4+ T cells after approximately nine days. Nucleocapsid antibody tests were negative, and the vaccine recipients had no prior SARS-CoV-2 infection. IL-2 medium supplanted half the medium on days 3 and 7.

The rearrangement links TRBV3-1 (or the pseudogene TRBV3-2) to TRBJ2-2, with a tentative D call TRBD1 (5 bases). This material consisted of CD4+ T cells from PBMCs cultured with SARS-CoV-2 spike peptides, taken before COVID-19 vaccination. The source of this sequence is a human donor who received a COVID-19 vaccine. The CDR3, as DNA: TGTGCCAGCAGCCAACCCGACAGTAACACCGGGGAGCTGTTTTTT. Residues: CASSQPDSNTGELFF.